Below are 32 T cell receptor beta chains sequenced from a single sample in a study of identical twins. TCRdb independently ran MiXCR on the 5' RACE reads; one entry per CDR3 protein. Of some 500,000 distinct CDR3 sequences listed, 12% to 15% were seen once; the top ten hold approximately 0.52%. These same records also appear under a second study, on yellow fever vaccine responses in identical twins.

Specimen: CD4+ T cells sorted from blood. Receptors were obtained from a young woman in good health.

This clonotype was counted at least ten times. The rearrangement links TRBV5-1 to TRBJ2-4; 7 bases fit TRBD1. Germline V gene lookup returns CDR1 SGHRS and CDR2 YFSETQ. The CDR3 extends over 18 amino acids. After removal of 2 bases from V and 0 bases from J, the junction contained 11 bases not matched to a gene. The CDR3 spells CASSFNYGDRVAKNIQYF. The CDR3 nucleotides are TGCGCCAGCAGCTTCAACTATGGAGACAGGGTAGCCAAAAACATTCAGTACTTC.

This clonotype appeared a few times. The chain carries TRBV20-1 and TRBJ2-7, with D tentatively TRBD1 or TRBD2 (7 bases each). Germline CDR1 is DFQATT and CDR2 is SNEGSKA (reference sequence). Trimming took 5 bases from V and 3 from J, leaving 14 bases between them. CDR3 length: 13 residues. The DNA for the CDR3 is TGCAGTGCTGGGGGGGGGACAGACTACGAGCAGTACTTC. It is translated as CSAGGGTDYEQYF.

This clonotype was counted at least ten times. The J gene is TRBJ2-2, the V gene TRBV6-1; D is tentatively TRBD1 or TRBD2 (5 bases each). Germline loops: CDR1 MNHNS, CDR2 SASEGT. V lost 7 bases and J 1 base, leaving 10 bases between the germline ends. CDR3 length equals 14 residues. CDR3 in DNA: TGTGCCAGCATGGGGGAGTTGAACACCGGGGAGCTGTTTTTT. It is translated as CASMGELNTGELFF.

This clonotype occurred many times. J is TRBJ1-2 and V is TRBV29-1; D is uncertain. The CDR3 length is 11 residues. CDR1 SQVTM and CDR2 ANQGSEA come from the germline V gene. V lost 7 bases and J 8 bases, leaving 14 bases between the germline ends. The CDR3 DNA reads as TGCAGCGCCGGTGAGGGTAACGGCTACACCTTC. Encoded protein: CSAGEGNGYTF.

This sequence joins TRBV12-3 or TRBV12-4 and TRBJ2-7; possibly TRBD1 for D (6 bases). V was pared by 6 bases and J by 6 bases, with 15 bases between. CDR3 length: 13 amino acids. This CDR3 is CASSPTGMGEQYF. CDR3 bases: TGTGCCAGCAGCCCCACAGGGATGGGCGAGCAGTACTTC.

This clonotype was recorded a few times. The chain is built from TRBV12-5 and TRBJ2-3; D is ambiguous. CDR3 length equals 12 residues. CDR1 and CDR2 from the germline V gene are LGHNT and FRNRAP. The ends were cut back, 6 bases at V and 5 bases at J, with 9 bases in the middle. In nucleotides, the CDR3 is TGTGCTAGTGGCCCCTCCAGAGATACGCAGTATTTT. Translation gives CASGPSRDTQYF.

This clonotype came up many times. The V gene is TRBV10-3, the J gene TRBJ2-3, with 11 bases fitting TRBD2. Germline V gene data show CDR1 as ENHRY and CDR2 as SYGVKD. This CDR3 spans 16 amino acids. V shed 5 bases, J shed 1 base, and the junction held 5 bases outside the gene matches. The CDR3 sequence is CAISQLAGAGTDTQYF. CDR3 coding DNA: TGTGCCATCAGTCAACTAGCGGGAGCCGGCACAGATACGCAGTATTTT.

This chain connects TRBV7-8 to TRBJ2-2, with a possible D match to TRBD1 (5 bases). The CDR3 is 15 amino acids. The germline gives CDR1 SGHVS, CDR2 FQNEAQ. Trimming shortened V by 3 bases and J by 5 bases, and 13 bases separated the two germline ends. In nucleotides, the CDR3 is TGTGCCAGCAGCTTGACAGCTGGGTGGACCGGGGAGCTGTTTTTT. This translates into CASSLTAGWTGELFF.

A few counts support this clonotype. The V call is TRBV7-8, the J call TRBJ1-1, with 7 bases lining up with TRBD1. V was pared by 5 bases and J by 8 bases, with 5 bases of the junction left unmatched. Germline CDR1 is SGHVS and CDR2 is FQNEAQ. CDR3 size: 12 residues. This CDR3 is CASSLWTGEAFF. Here the CDR3 DNA reads TGTGCCAGCAGCCTATGGACAGGAGAAGCTTTCTTT.

This clonotype has only one observation. V usage is TRBV12-3 or TRBV12-4 and J usage is TRBJ2-5; no reliable D call. V shed 0 bases and J shed 3 bases, with 8 bases lying between them. This CDR3 contains 14 residues. The CDR3 bases are TGTGCCAGCAGTTTAGCGCCCCTGGAAGAGACCCAGTACTTC. It yields the protein CASSLAPLEETQYF.

The chain employs TRBV29-1 and TRBJ2-3; the D gene is possibly TRBD2 (5 bases). This CDR3 has 12 amino acids. The V end lost 1 base, the J end lost 11 bases, and 13 bases lay between the germline ends. CDR1 and CDR2 from the germline V gene are SQVTM and ANQGSEA. The CDR3 loop reads CSVEGSGIEQYF. The CDR3 coding sequence is TGCAGCGTTGAAGGGTCCGGGATTGAGCAGTATTTT.

This clonotype was counted ten times or more. The V call is TRBV20-1, the J call TRBJ2-5; 7 bases match TRBD1. This CDR3 spans 12 amino acids. After removal of 3 bases from V and 5 bases from J, the junction contained 3 bases not matched to a gene. Per the germline V gene, CDR1 is DFQATT and CDR2 is SNEGSKA (reference sequence). In DNA form, the CDR3 reads TGCAGTGCTAGCCTAGGGGGCGAGACCCAGTACTTC. Translated, it gives CSASLGGETQYF.

V usage is TRBV29-1 and J usage is TRBJ2-2; perhaps TRBD2 as D (7 bases). Per germline, CDR1 SQVTM and CDR2 ANQGSEA. V lost 6 bases and J lost 10, with 18 bases in between. The CDR3 spans 13 residues. CDR3 loop: CSVARGGGEELFF. In DNA, the CDR3 is TGCAGCGTCGCTAGGGGGGGGGGCGAGGAGCTGTTTTTT.

The V and J genes are TRBV3-1 and TRBJ1-2; a possible D gene is TRBD1 (5 bases). Germline CDR1 and CDR2: LGHDT and YNNKEL (reference sequence). V shed 0 bases and J shed 4 bases, with 9 bases lying between them. The length of the CDR3 is 14 residues. The CDR3 DNA sequence: TGTGCCAGCAGCCAAGACGGGGGGGGCTATGGCTACACCTTC. Encoded protein: CASSQDGGGYGYTF.

This chain links TRBV11-2 with TRBJ2-7; 8 bases agree with TRBD1. Germline V gene sequence: CDR1 SGHAT, CDR2 FQNNGV. With 0 bases clipped from V and 7 bases from J, the junction kept 14 bases outside the gene matches. The CDR3 has 17 amino acids. The CDR3, as DNA: TGTGCCAGCAGCTTAGAGAGGCAGGGGGCGTCCTTTGGGGAGCAGTACTTC. This codes for CASSLERQGASFGEQYF.

The chain carries TRBV24-1 and TRBJ2-1; 7 bases map to TRBD1. With V trimmed by 4 bases and J by 5 bases, 10 bases remained unmatched. Germline V gene data show CDR1 as KGHDR and CDR2 as SFDVKD. The CDR3 is 16 amino acids. Here the CDR3 DNA reads TGTGCCACCAGTGAGACTCGGACAGGAGGAGACAATGAGCAGTTCTTC. This codes for CATSETRTGGDNEQFF.

This clonotype has a handful of counts. This chain connects TRBV14 to TRBJ2-1; no clear D gene. V was clipped by 0 bases and J by 3 bases, with 12 bases between them. Germline V gene lookup returns CDR1 SGHDN and CDR2 FVKESK. The CDR3 is 16 residues long. CDR3 DNA: TGTGCCAGCAGCCAAGAAGGGTTCGGGTACTACAATGAGCAGTTCTTC. Translating it yields CASSQEGFGYYNEQFF.

This clonotype appeared a few times. The chain employs TRBV12-3 or TRBV12-4 and TRBJ2-5, with 8 bases fitting TRBD1. Trimming at V came to 6 bases and at J to 5 bases, leaving 8 bases not matched to a gene. The CDR3 runs 14 residues. The CDR3 spells CASSLRGPGETQYF. The CDR3, as DNA: TGTGCCAGCAGCCTCAGGGGGCCGGGGGAGACCCAGTACTTC.

This clonotype was counted between two and nine times. This sequence joins TRBV6-2 or TRBV6-3 and TRBJ2-3; 7 bases line up with TRBD2. CDR3 size: 18 residues. The V gene's germline CDR1 is MNHEY and CDR2 SVGEGT. Trimming cost V 7 bases and J 2 bases; bases outside gene matches: 18. The CDR3 reads CASIIGPLGAGATDTQYF. As DNA, the CDR3 is TGTGCCAGCATTATCGGACCTCTGGGCGCGGGAGCCACAGATACGCAGTATTTT.

The genes are TRBV6-2 or TRBV6-3 and TRBJ1-5; 7 bases line up with TRBD1. Germline values: CDR1 MNHEY, CDR2 SVGEGT. This CDR3 region has 15 residues. Trimming took 5 bases from V and 3 from J; bases not matched to a gene: 7. The CDR3: CASSAKQGFNQPQHF. Written as DNA, the CDR3 is TGTGCCAGCAGTGCAAAACAGGGGTTCAATCAGCCCCAGCATTTT.

The V and J genes are TRBV4-2 and TRBJ2-1; 13 bases are a match to TRBD2. Germline trimming cut 2 bases from V and 6 bases from J; bases unmatched to any gene: 4. The germline V gene has CDR1 LGHNA and CDR2 YNFKEQ. This CDR3 has 16 amino acids. The CDR3 DNA reads as TGTGCCAGCAGCCAATGGACTAGCGGGAGCGGCAATGAGCAGTTCTTC. This translates into CASSQWTSGSGNEQFF.

This clonotype was observed a few times. The CDR3 here is CASSYTSVQETQYF. CDR3 sequence (DNA): TGTGCCAGCAGTTATACTAGCGTCCAAGAGACCCAGTACTTC. The chain links TRBV6-5 to TRBJ2-5; TRBD2 matches at 7 bases. Germline CDR1 and CDR2: MNHEY and SVGAGI. Unmatched junction bases numbered 2, after V lost 3 bases and J lost 1 base. The CDR3 sequence is 14 residues long.

In this sample, this clonotype turned up a few times. The CDR3 spells CASSQVPGYEAFF. The CDR3 nucleotides read TGCGCCAGCAGCCAAGTTCCAGGGTATGAAGCTTTCTTT. V is TRBV4-3 and J is TRBJ1-1; D perhaps matches TRBD1 (5 bases). The CDR3 spans 13 residues. The germline CDR1 and CDR2 sequences are LGHNA and YSLEER. V gave up 1 base and J gave up 7 bases, with 10 bases separating them.

This clonotype was counted ten times or more. The chain couples TRBV10-1 to TRBJ2-3; D call uncertain. CDR3 size: 13 residues. Per the germline V gene, CDR1 is WNHNN and CDR2 is SYGVQD (reference sequence). V was trimmed by 4 bases and J by 6 bases, leaving 11 bases between them. The CDR3 spells CASSGNPGDTQYF. CDR3 bases: TGCGCCAGCAGTGGAAATCCCGGGGATACGCAGTATTTT.

This clonotype was detected ten times or more. In DNA form, the CDR3 reads TGTGCCACCAGTGATTTGTCGGGACAGGTCCCCAATGAGCAGTTCTTC. It encodes CATSDLSGQVPNEQFF. This chain uses TRBV24-1 with TRBJ2-1; 8 bases line up with TRBD1. CDR3 length: 16 residues. Looked up from germline, CDR1 is KGHDR and CDR2 is SFDVKD. J gave up 6 bases and V 0 bases, and 6 bases lay outside the gene matches.

The CDR3 region has the DNA TGCAGCGCGGGGTGGGGGCCGTCTGGAAACACCATATATTTT. It is translated as CSAGWGPSGNTIYF. This chain links TRBV29-1 with TRBJ1-3, with D perhaps matching TRBD1 (6 bases). This CDR3 is 14 amino acids long. Germline V gene data show CDR1 as SQVTM and CDR2 as ANQGSEA. Trimming left V 7 bases short and J 1 base short, with 14 bases between.

V usage is TRBV5-1 and J usage is TRBJ2-2; TRBD1 aligns across 9 bases. The CDR3 has 16 residues. Trimming removed 1 base from V and 4 bases from J; junction bases left unmatched: 5. Germline values: CDR1 SGHRS, CDR2 YFSETQ. The DNA for the CDR3 is TGCGCCAGCAGCTTGTGGGGGACAGGGACCACCGGGGAGCTGTTTTTT. This gives the protein CASSLWGTGTTGELFF.

A few counts support this clonotype. The CDR3 is CASSPPLGEQFF. The DNA of the CDR3 is TGTGCCAGCAGCCCTCCCTTGGGTGAGCAGTTCTTC. This chain links TRBV3-1 with TRBJ2-1; D call uncertain. The CDR3 extends over 12 amino acids. V lost 4 bases to trimming and J lost 9 bases, with 10 bases between them. Germline V lookup: CDR1 LGHDT, CDR2 YNNKEL (reference sequence).

This clonotype was seen a handful of times. The J gene is TRBJ2-7, the V gene TRBV3-1, with unresolved D. The CDR3 contains 15 residues. Germline-derived CDR1 and CDR2 are LGHDT and YNNKEL (reference sequence). Trimming took off 0 bases at V and 0 bases at J, with 9 bases between the two ends. CDR3 residues: CASSQDAGVSYEQYF. CDR3 sequence (DNA): TGTGCCAGCAGCCAAGATGCTGGAGTCTCCTACGAGCAGTACTTC.

The rearrangement joins TRBV6-2 or TRBV6-3 to TRBJ2-3, with a possible D match to TRBD2 (5 bases). V was clipped by 6 bases and J by 0 bases, with 10 bases between them. There are 14 residues in the CDR3. Germline V gene sequence: CDR1 MNHEY, CDR2 SVGEGT. The CDR3 protein is CASRTERSTDTQYF. The CDR3 nucleotides are TGTGCCAGCAGGACGGAGCGGAGCACAGATACGCAGTATTTT.

The chain recombines TRBV6-2 or TRBV6-3 with TRBJ1-5; the D is unclear. Germline V gene data show CDR1 as MNHEY and CDR2 as SVGEGT. The length of the CDR3 is 9 residues. Trimming shortened V by 9 bases and J by 7 bases, and 4 bases separated the two germline ends. The CDR3 sequence is CASGQPQHF. Written as DNA, the CDR3 is TGTGCCAGTGGGCAGCCCCAGCATTTT.

This clonotype was counted between two and nine times. The chain uses TRBV24-1 and TRBJ2-2; D remains unclear. The V and J ends lost 6 bases and 3 bases respectively, with 10 bases between them. CDR3 size: 14 residues. Germline V gene sequence: CDR1 KGHDR, CDR2 SFDVKD. The chain's CDR3 is CATSTVVDTGELFF. The CDR3 DNA follows: TGTGCCACCAGTACGGTCGTGGACACCGGGGAGCTGTTTTTT.